A selection of T cell receptor beta chains follows, all from one sample in a study of cytomegalovirus exposure and HLA in healthy donors. The data were produced by immunoSEQ multiplex PCR, yet TCRdb's version contains in-frame clones alone and is incomplete. The sample holds more than 300,000 clones, 86% seen once. Sequencing was done on a sample of PBMCs. The receptors stem from a woman under 30 in good health and CMV-seronegative. Each CDR3 is given with its conserved first and last residue. Fields, in order: J gene, D gene, V gene, clone size, CDR3 protein, CDR3 DNA. The D gene is left open where the match is weak. Some rows mark clone size as missing; the rest say once, few, many or name a class of expanded clone.

TRBJ2-3 TRBD2 TRBV11-2 . CASSTIAGGDTDTQYF TGTGCCAGCAGCACGATAGCGGGAGGAGACACAGATACGCAGTATTTT
TRBJ2-1 TRBD2 TRBV10-1 . CASSDRVAGEGGENEQFF TGCGCCAGCAGTGATAGGGTAGCGGGAGAAGGAGGGGAGAATGAGCAGTTCTTC
TRBJ1-2 . TRBV6-6 few CASSYPPGDGYTF TGTGCCAGCAGTTACCCGCCAGGGGATGGCTACACCTTC
TRBJ2-2 . TRBV27 once CASSSLNTGELFF TGTGCCAGCAGTTCACTTAACACCGGGGAGCTGTTTTTT
TRBJ2-1 . TRBV5-1 . CASSSSETYNEQFF TGCGCCAGCAGCTCGAGCGAAACCTACAATGAGCAGTTCTTC
TRBJ2-7 . TRBV4-3 . CASSHAGGGEASEQYF TGCGCCAGCAGCCACGCGGGCGGAGGGGAAGCCAGCGAGCAGTACTTC
TRBJ2-7 . TRBV10-2 . CASSGQYEQYF TGCGCCAGCAGTGGACAGTACGAGCAGTACTTC
TRBJ2-7 TRBD1 TRBV29-1 . CSVEGQGAYEQYF TGCAGCGTTGAAGGACAGGGGGCATACGAGCAGTACTTC
TRBJ2-1 . TRBV7-2 . CASSLVGGNEQFF TGTGCCAGCAGCTTAGTTGGGGGGAATGAGCAGTTCTTC
TRBJ2-5 TRBD2 TRBV6-6 once CAIGPPVAGFGTQYF TGTGCCATCGGCCCCCCGGTAGCGGGATTCGGGACCCAGTACTTC
TRBJ2-7 . TRBV2 . CASSESETNTYEQYF TGTGCCAGCAGTGAATCTGAGACAAACACCTACGAGCAGTACTTC
TRBJ2-3 TRBD2 TRBV6-6 . CASSYSGTSGTDTQYF TGTGCCAGCAGTTACTCCGGGACTAGCGGCACAGATACGCAGTATTTT
TRBJ1-2 TRBD1 TRBV4-2 . CASSQERLGTGGSLNYGYTF TGTGCCAGCAGCCAAGAAAGGTTAGGGACAGGAGGATCTCTAAACTATGGCTACACCTTC
TRBJ2-1 . TRBV7-2 . CASSHPGRSYNEQFF TGTGCCAGCAGCCACCCCGGTAGATCCTACAATGAGCAGTTCTTC
TRBJ1-4 TRBD1 TRBV4-1 . CASSQEGDRHEKLFF TGCGCCAGCAGCCAAGAAGGGGACAGGCATGAAAAACTGTTTTTT
TRBJ1-4 TRBD1 TRBV6-1 . CASRTGTGVEKLFF TGTGCCAGCAGGACCGGGACAGGCGTTGAAAAACTGTTTTTT
TRBJ2-1 . TRBV5-8 once CASSRSVQEQFF TGTGCCAGCAGCCGCTCCGTTCAGGAGCAGTTCTTC
TRBJ2-3 . TRBV6-5 . CASSYSLTEDTQYF TGTGCCAGCAGTTACTCCCTGACAGAAGATACGCAGTATTTT
TRBJ2-1 . TRBV7-8 . CASSLALEAHNEQFF TGTGCCAGCAGCTTAGCGTTGGAGGCCCACAATGAGCAGTTCTTC
TRBJ2-5 . TRBV18 . CASSQGTLKSETQYF TGTGCCAGCTCACAAGGGACTCTCAAAAGTGAGACCCAGTACTTC
TRBJ2-1 . TRBV7-3 . CASSLNSGANEQFF TGTGCCAGCAGCTTAAATTCTGGGGCCAATGAGCAGTTCTTC
TRBJ2-3 . TRBV5-1 few CASSSDNTDTQYF TGCGCCAGCAGCTCGGACAACACAGATACGCAGTATTTT
TRBJ2-7 TRBD2 TRBV4-3 . CASSQDPQREGYNEQYF TGCGCCAGCAGCCAAGACCCTCAGCGGGAGGGCTACAACGAGCAGTACTTC
TRBJ1-2 . TRBV2 . CASSEDQGNYGYTF TGTGCCAGCAGTGAAGATCAGGGGAACTATGGCTACACCTTC
TRBJ2-2 . TRBV19 . CASRGQNTGELFF TGTGCCAGTAGAGGACAAAACACCGGGGAGCTGTTTTTT
TRBJ2-7 . TRBV6-5 . CASSTGEGQYEQYF TGTGCCAGCAGCACCGGGGAAGGGCAATACGAGCAGTACTTC
TRBJ2-7 . TRBV6-6 . CASTPGIPLYEQYF TGTGCCAGCACCCCAGGGATCCCCCTCTACGAGCAGTACTTC
TRBJ1-4 TRBD1 TRBV6-6 . CASRRDSLNEKLFF TGTGCCAGCAGACGGGACAGCCTTAATGAAAAACTGTTTTTT
TRBJ2-5 TRBD2 TRBV11-2 . CASSPLAGGPQETQYF TGTGCCAGCAGCCCGCTAGCGGGAGGGCCGCAAGAGACCCAGTACTTC
TRBJ2-1 . TRBV30 . CAWSSGAHNEQFF TGTGCCTGGAGTTCAGGGGCCCACAATGAGCAGTTCTTC
TRBJ2-7 . TRBV2 . CASSEGGAATSYEQYF TGTGCCAGCAGTGAAGGTGGGGCGGCGACCTCCTACGAGCAGTACTTC
TRBJ2-5 . TRBV20-1 once CSAVRETQYF TGCAGTGCTGTGCGAGAGACCCAGTACTTC
TRBJ1-1 TRBD1 TRBV25-1 . CASNTGQGLGTEAFF TGTGCCAGCAACACAGGACAGGGTCTGGGCACTGAAGCTTTCTTT
TRBJ1-2 . TRBV28 . CASSPRQGGYGYTF TGTGCCAGCAGTCCAAGGCAGGGCGGCTATGGCTACACCTTC
TRBJ2-7 TRBD1 TRBV6-1 . CASTAGQVHSYEQYF TGTGCCAGCACCGCAGGACAGGTTCACTCCTACGAGCAGTACTTC
TRBJ2-1 . TRBV7-9 . CASSLAGGNNEQFF TGTGCCAGCAGCTTAGCGGGGGGAAACAATGAGCAGTTCTTC
TRBJ1-4 TRBD1 TRBV2 . CASSFGTGDEKLFF TGTGCCAGCAGTTTCGGGACAGGGGATGAAAAACTGTTTTTT
TRBJ2-1 TRBD1 TRBV2 . CASRDPGQGASDEQFF TGTGCCAGCAGGGACCCGGGACAGGGGGCGTCCGATGAGCAGTTCTTC
TRBJ2-3 . TRBV11-2 . CASSFVSAETDTQYF TGTGCCAGCAGCTTCGTTAGTGCGGAGACAGATACGCAGTATTTT
TRBJ2-1 TRBD2 TRBV28 . CASSIAGGLYNEQFF TGTGCCAGCAGCATAGCGGGAGGACTCTACAATGAGCAGTTCTTC
TRBJ2-5 . TRBV6-5 . CASSYSVQAQYF TGTGCCAGCAGTTACTCGGTGCAGGCCCAGTACTTC
TRBJ2-7 TRBD2 TRBV5-1 . CASSSGLAGGEQYF TGCGCCAGCAGCTCGGGACTAGCGGGAGGCGAGCAGTACTTC
TRBJ2-3 TRBD2 TRBV18 . CASSPGGLAGTDTQYF TGTGCCAGCTCCCCTGGAGGACTAGCGGGCACAGATACGCAGTATTTT
TRBJ2-2 . TRBV30 . CAWSLGITGELFF TGTGCCTGGAGTCTCGGGATCACCGGGGAGCTGTTTTTT
TRBJ1-3 TRBD1 TRBV2 . CASNTFRDRSSGNTIYF TGTGCCAGCAACACCTTCCGGGACAGGAGCTCTGGAAACACCATATATTTT
TRBJ2-1 TRBD2 TRBV28 . CASSSGGNEQFF TGTGCCAGCAGTTCGGGGGGCAATGAGCAGTTCTTC
TRBJ2-7 . TRBV9 . CASSVDGVSSYEQYF TGTGCCAGCAGCGTTGACGGGGTAAGCTCCTACGAGCAGTACTTC
TRBJ2-3 . TRBV6-4 . CASSDGGGGSTDTQYF TGTGCCAGCAGTGACGGCGGCGGGGGCAGCACAGATACGCAGTATTTT
TRBJ2-1 . TRBV6-4 . CASSASWGPNNEQFF TGTGCCAGCAGTGCTAGCTGGGGGCCCAACAATGAGCAGTTCTTC
TRBJ2-1 . TRBV9 . CASSPPGVSSYNEQFF TGTGCCAGCAGCCCCCCCGGGGTTAGCTCCTACAATGAGCAGTTCTTC
TRBJ2-3 . TRBV7-9 . CASSPGARTDTQYF TGTGCCAGCAGCCCAGGGGCCCGCACAGATACGCAGTATTTT
TRBJ2-1 . TRBV9 . CASSVGQGIGQFF TGTGCCAGCAGCGTAGGGCAGGGCATAGGACAGTTCTTC
TRBJ1-4 TRBD1 TRBV6-6 once CASSPRDSYNEKLFF TGTGCCAGCTCACCGAGGGACAGTTATAATGAAAAACTGTTTTTT